This T cell receptor (beta chain) was profiled in a study of vaccination effects on CD4 cells after COVID-19. Concerning this clone itself: Its antigen is not identified.

The CDR3 consists of 14 residues. The germline gives CDR1 SGHTA, CDR2 FQGNSA. J lost 12 bases, V lost 0 bases, and 5 bases had no gene match. The table came from immunoSEQ multiplex PCR; TCRdb's copy has only in-frame clones and leaves some out. The sample consists of 65,000 to 90,000 clones, roughly 73% of them appearing once. The culture ran for 10 days, and then CD4+ T cells were isolated. Participants each got two BNT162b2 or mRNA-1273 vaccine doses. The V call is TRBV7-2, the J call TRBJ2-1; TRBD2 matches 10 bases. The specimen was CD4+ T cells from PBMCs cultured without peptide, collected after COVID-19 vaccination. This TCR was recovered from a human donor who received a COVID-19 vaccine. In nucleotides, the CDR3 is TGTGCCAGCAGCTTAGCGGTAGCGGGGGGCACGCAGTTCTTC. It translates to CASSLAVAGGTQFF. The whole variable domain, filled in from reference TRBV7-2 and TRBJ2-1, reads GAGVSQSPSNKVTEKGKDVELRCDPISGHTALYWYRQSLGQGLEFLIYFQGNSAPDKSGLPSDRFSAERTGGSVSTLTIQRTQQEDSAVYLCASSLAVAGGTQFFGPGTRLTVL.